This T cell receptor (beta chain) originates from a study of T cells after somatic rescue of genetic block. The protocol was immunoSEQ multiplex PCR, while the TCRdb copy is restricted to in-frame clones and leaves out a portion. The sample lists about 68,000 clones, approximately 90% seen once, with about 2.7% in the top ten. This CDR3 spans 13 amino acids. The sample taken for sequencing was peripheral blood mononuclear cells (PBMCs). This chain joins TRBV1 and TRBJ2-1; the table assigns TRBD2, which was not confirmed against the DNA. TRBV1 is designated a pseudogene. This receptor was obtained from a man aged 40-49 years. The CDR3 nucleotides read TGCACCAGCACCAAGCGGGGGGCCCCTGAGCAGTTCTTC. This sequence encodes CTSTKRGAPEQFF.